Included here is one T cell receptor beta chain sequence, with context. Its matching antigen is unknown. This sample is part of a study of persistence of HIV-infected CD4 T cells. In the study overall: Suppressive ART had lasted a median of around 8 years. Whole-study findings and limits: Proviral oligoclonality tracked with TCR oligoclonality within the same sorted cells. Degenerate expanded CDR3beta sequences were enriched among CMV- and Gag-responding cells.

The V gene lost 7 bases and the J gene lost 10 bases, with 26 bases spanning the gap. The CDR3 totals 16 residues. From germline, CDR1 is SGHVS and CDR2 FQNEAQ. Sequencing used immunoSEQ version 4 in survey mode. Genomic DNA was diluted to 10 ng/uL, up to 1 ug per sample. Sequencing was performed with immunoSEQ multiplex PCR; in TCRdb, only in-frame clones are kept and a portion is missing. The data show approximately 46,000 clones, with 90% seen just once and 3% to 3.5% held by the top ten. Anti-CD3/anti-CD28 beads served as a nonspecific positive control stimulus. Sorting selected CD4+ T cells upregulating both CD40 ligand and CD69.

This sequence originates from an adult woman with HIV who was CMV-seropositive. Source: CD4+ T cells sorted from PBMCs after approximately 19-hour stimulation, taken from a patient who received antiretroviral therapy. The chain joins TRBV7-8 to TRBJ2-1; tentative D call: TRBD2 (6 bases). The CDR3 bases are TGTGCCAGCAAAATCGTGGGCGGTCGGCTCGGGGGAGAGCAGTTCTTC. This encodes CASKIVGGRLGGEQFF.